A selection of T cell receptor beta chains follows, all from one sample in a study of sequential checkpoint blockade in melanoma. Produced via immunoSEQ multiplex PCR; TCRdb's table is partial and in-frame only. The sample contains about 18,000 clones, about 25% of which appear only once. Sequencing used tumor tissue (inferred from file names), obtained from a patient given nivolumab and ipilimumab in sequence. Receptors were obtained from a human donor with melanoma. The CDR3 runs from the conserved cysteine through the conserved F or W. D genes are given only for firm matches. Only some rows state a clone size, as once, few, many or a class for expanded clones.

J gene,D gene,clone size,V gene,CDR3 DNA,CDR3 protein
TRBJ1-1,NA,few,TRBV19,TGTGCCAGTAGTCAAAGGACCATTATGAACACTGAAGCTTTCTTT,CASSQRTIMNTEAFF
TRBJ2-1,NA,few,TRBV7-6,TGTGCCAGCAGCTTGGTGAGCGGAGAATACAATGAGCAGTTCTTC,CASSLVSGEYNEQFF
TRBJ2-3,NA,NA,TRBV9,TGTGCCAGCAGCCGGATCCCCACAGATACGCAGTATTTT,CASSRIPTDTQYF
TRBJ2-2,NA,NA,TRBV18,TGTGCCAGCTCACAGACAGCTAACACCGGGGAGCTGTTTTTT,CASSQTANTGELFF
TRBJ2-1,TRBD2,NA,TRBV10-2,TGCGCCAGCATCCCCCTCCGCGGGGGTTACAATGAGCAGTTCTTC,CASIPLRGGYNEQFF
TRBJ1-2,NA,few,TRBV6-8,TGTGCCAGCACCATAGGACAGTTTAACTATGGCTACACCTTC,CASTIGQFNYGYTF
TRBJ2-1,NA,NA,TRBV6-8,TGTGCCATCTCCCCTGGGACCAACTACAATGAGCAGTTCTTC,CAISPGTNYNEQFF
TRBJ2-5,NA,few,TRBV11-3,TGTGCCAGCAGCTTAGAGTCAACGGGTAGATGGGAGACCCAGTACTTC,CASSLESTGRWETQYF
TRBJ2-1,NA,many,TRBV11-3,TGTGCCAGCAGCTTAGGATCGGGCCTAGCGGAGCAGTTCTTC,CASSLGSGLAEQFF
TRBJ1-6,NA,NA,TRBV19,TGTGCCAGTAGGACGACGGGGTATAATTCACCCCTCCACTTT,CASRTTGYNSPLHF
TRBJ2-7,NA,few,TRBV6-8,TGTGCCAGCAGTTACACGGACGGGGGCTCCTACGAGCAGTACTTC,CASSYTDGGSYEQYF
TRBJ1-5,NA,NA,TRBV30,TGTGCCTGGACCGACCATGGCAATCAGCCCCAGCATTTT,CAWTDHGNQPQHF
TRBJ2-5,NA,few,TRBV28,TGTGCCAGCAGGACAGTTCTCCAAGAGACCCAGTACTTC,CASRTVLQETQYF
TRBJ2-7,NA,many,TRBV7-4,TGTGCCAGCAGCTTAGGCAGAACCTACGAGCAGTACTTC,CASSLGRTYEQYF
TRBJ2-5,TRBD2,NA,TRBV6-8,TGTGCCAGCAGCTTTCGACTAGCGGGGGCCACGTACCAAGAGACCCAGTACTTC,CASSFRLAGATYQETQYF
TRBJ1-2,NA,many,TRBV11-3,TGTGCCAGCAACCGATGGACAGTATTGGACTATGGCTACACCTTC,CASNRWTVLDYGYTF
TRBJ1-1,NA,many,TRBV11-3,TGTGCCAGCAGCTATAGACGGGGGAACACTGAAGCTTTCTTT,CASSYRRGNTEAFF
TRBJ1-3,NA,medium-sized,TRBV6-8,TGTGCCAGCAGCAGACAAGCATCTGGAAACACCATATATTTT,CASSRQASGNTIYF
TRBJ1-1,NA,few,TRBV15,TGTGCCACCAGCAGTATACTCCAGGGAGCCACTGAAGCTTTCTTT,CATSSILQGATEAFF
TRBJ1-1,TRBD1,few,TRBV25-1,TGTGCCAGCGCAGGGGGTATTGTCACTGAAGCTTTCTTT,CASAGGIVTEAFF
TRBJ1-1,NA,many,TRBV11-3,TGTGCCAGCAGCTTAATGGACAGGAACACTGAAGCTTTCTTT,CASSLMDRNTEAFF
TRBJ2-7,NA,NA,TRBV12-5,TGTGCCAGCGGCTTCCGGACGGAAGGGGAGCAGTACTTC,CASGFRTEGEQYF
TRBJ2-7,TRBD1,few,TRBV11-3,TGTGCCAGCAGCTCTGGGACAGGGAGACCCTACGAGCAGTACTTC,CASSSGTGRPYEQYF
TRBJ2-7,NA,NA,TRBV19,TGTGCCAGTAGTATCCCTTCTCGACAGGACTCTATACGAGAGCAGTACTTC,CASSIPSRQDSIREQYF
TRBJ2-7,NA,NA,TRBV18,TGTGCCAGCTCGACTCAAGGGGGGAGGTACGAGCAGTACTTC,CASSTQGGRYEQYF
TRBJ2-2,NA,NA,TRBV16,TGTGCCAGCAGCCAATACGCGAGGGCCGGGGAGCTGTTTTTT,CASSQYARAGELFF
TRBJ2-3,NA,NA,TRBV19,TGTGCCAGTAGACTTCAGGGTGGCCCAGATACGCAGTATTTT,CASRLQGGPDTQYF
TRBJ2-2,TRBD2,few,TRBV11-3,TGTGCCAGCAGCTTCAGACTAGCGGTAAACACCGGGGAGCTGTTTTTT,CASSFRLAVNTGELFF
TRBJ1-4,NA,NA,TRBV15,TGTGCCACCAGCAGTCAACGGGGTCGGGACAATAATGAAAAACTGTTTTTT,CATSSQRGRDNNEKLFF
TRBJ2-5,NA,NA,TRBV30,TGTGCCTGGAGTGTCGAGACACTGGGTCAGACCCAGTACTTC,CAWSVETLGQTQYF
TRBJ2-7,TRBD1,NA,TRBV28,TGTGCCAGCAGTTTCCTCCTACCGGGACAGGGTGACTACGAGCAGTACTTC,CASSFLLPGQGDYEQYF
TRBJ2-2,NA,NA,TRBV25-1,TGTGCCAGCAGTGAATCCGGGACGGCCACCGGGGAGCTGTTTTTT,CASSESGTATGELFF
TRBJ2-5,TRBD1,few,TRBV11-3,TGTGCTAGCAGCCTAGGACAGGGACGGGAGGAGACCCAGTACTTC,CASSLGQGREETQYF
TRBJ2-4,NA,NA,TRBV9,TGTGCCAGCAGCGTAGGAAGCCAGGGAGCCAAAAACATTCAGTACTTC,CASSVGSQGAKNIQYF
TRBJ1-1,TRBD1,NA,TRBV18,TGTGCCAGCTCACCCCAGGGGGCGAACACTGAAGCTTTCTTT,CASSPQGANTEAFF
TRBJ1-4,TRBD1,few,TRBV9,TGTGCCAGCAGGGACAGGGTCAACGAAAAACTGTTTTTT,CASRDRVNEKLFF
TRBJ1-5,TRBD1,NA,TRBV28,TGTGCCAGCAGTGCGGACAGGGCTAAAGAGAATCAGCCCCAGCATTTT,CASSADRAKENQPQHF
TRBJ1-5,NA,NA,TRBV28,TGTGCCAGCAGTCCATCCTTGCCAGGGCGCTGGGGGAGCAATCAGCCCCAGCATTTT,CASSPSLPGRWGSNQPQHF
TRBJ1-2,TRBD1,few,TRBV9,TGTGCCAGCAGCCCAGGGGGCGCGAACTATGGCTACACCTTC,CASSPGGANYGYTF
TRBJ2-3,TRBD1,NA,TRBV6-8,TGTGCCATCTCGGGACAGCCTCCCCCAGATACGCAGTATTTT,CAISGQPPPDTQYF
TRBJ2-7,NA,few,TRBV28,TGTGCCAGCAGTTTATATCTTGGGGCAAGGCACGAGCAGTACTTC,CASSLYLGARHEQYF